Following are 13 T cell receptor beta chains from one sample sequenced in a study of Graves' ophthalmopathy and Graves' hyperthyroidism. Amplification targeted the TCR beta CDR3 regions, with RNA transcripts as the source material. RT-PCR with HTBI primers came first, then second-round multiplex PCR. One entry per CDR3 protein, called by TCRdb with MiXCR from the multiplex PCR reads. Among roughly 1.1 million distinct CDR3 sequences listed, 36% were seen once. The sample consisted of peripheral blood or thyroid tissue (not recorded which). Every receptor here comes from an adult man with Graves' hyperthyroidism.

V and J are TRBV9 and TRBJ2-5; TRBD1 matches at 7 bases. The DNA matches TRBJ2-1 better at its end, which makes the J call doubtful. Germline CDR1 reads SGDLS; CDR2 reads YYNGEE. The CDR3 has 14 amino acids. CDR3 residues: CASSVGQIENEQFF. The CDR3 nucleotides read TGTGCCAGCAGCGTGGGACAGATCGAGAATGAGCAGTTCTTC.

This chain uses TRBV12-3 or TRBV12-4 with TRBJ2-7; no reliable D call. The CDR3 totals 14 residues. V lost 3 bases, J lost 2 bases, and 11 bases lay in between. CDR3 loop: CASSFPSRAYEQYF. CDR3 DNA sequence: TGTGCCAGCAGTTTTCCCAGTAGGGCCTACGAGCAGTACTTC.

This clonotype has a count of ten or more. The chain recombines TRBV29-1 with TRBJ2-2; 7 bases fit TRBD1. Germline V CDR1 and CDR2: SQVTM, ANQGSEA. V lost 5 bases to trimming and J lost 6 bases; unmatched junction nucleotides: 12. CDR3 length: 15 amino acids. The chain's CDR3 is CSVWGDRDRPGELFF. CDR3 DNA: TGCAGCGTTTGGGGTGACAGGGATCGTCCCGGGGAGCTGTTTTTT.

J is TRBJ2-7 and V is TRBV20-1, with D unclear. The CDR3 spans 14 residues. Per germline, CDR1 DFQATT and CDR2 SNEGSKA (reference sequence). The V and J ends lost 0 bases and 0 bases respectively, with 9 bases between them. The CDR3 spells CSARDPKSSYEQYF. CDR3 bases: TGCAGTGCTAGAGATCCCAAGAGCTCCTACGAGCAGTACTTC.

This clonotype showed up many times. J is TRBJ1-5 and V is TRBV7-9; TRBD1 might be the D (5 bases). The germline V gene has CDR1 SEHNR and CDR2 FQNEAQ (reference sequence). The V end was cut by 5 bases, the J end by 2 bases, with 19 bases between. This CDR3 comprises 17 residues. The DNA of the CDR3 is TGTGCCAGCAGCCGTCAATCTTCGGGGGGGGGCAATCAGCCCCAGCATTTT. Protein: CASSRQSSGGGNQPQHF.

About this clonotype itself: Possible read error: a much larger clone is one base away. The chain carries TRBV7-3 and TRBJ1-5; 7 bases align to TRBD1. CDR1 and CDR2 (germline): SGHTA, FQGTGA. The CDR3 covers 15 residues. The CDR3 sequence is CDSSQEGAYNQPQHF. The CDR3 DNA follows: TGCGACAGCAGCCAGGAGGGGGCGTACAATCAGCCCCAGCATTTT.

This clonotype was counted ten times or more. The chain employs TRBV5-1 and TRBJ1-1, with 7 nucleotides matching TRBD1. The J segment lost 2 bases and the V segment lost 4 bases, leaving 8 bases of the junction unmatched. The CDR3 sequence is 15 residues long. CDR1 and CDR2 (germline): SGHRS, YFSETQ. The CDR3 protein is CASSIQGTANTEAFF. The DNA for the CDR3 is TGCGCCAGCAGCATACAGGGGACAGCAAACACTGAAGCTTTCTTT. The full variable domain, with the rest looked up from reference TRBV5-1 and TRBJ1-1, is KAGVTQTPRYLIKTRGQQVTLSCSPISGHRSVSWYQQTPGQGLQFLFEYFSETQRNKGNFPGRFSGRQFSNSRSEMNVSTLELGDSALYLCASSIQGTANTEAFFGQGTRLTVV.

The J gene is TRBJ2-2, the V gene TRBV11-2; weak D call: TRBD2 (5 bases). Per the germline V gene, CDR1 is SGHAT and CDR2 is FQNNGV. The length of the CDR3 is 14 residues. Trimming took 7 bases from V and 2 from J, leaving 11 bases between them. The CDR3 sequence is CASNNRGNTGELFF. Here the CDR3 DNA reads TGTGCCAGCAACAACCGGGGAAACACCGGGGAGCTGTTTTTT.

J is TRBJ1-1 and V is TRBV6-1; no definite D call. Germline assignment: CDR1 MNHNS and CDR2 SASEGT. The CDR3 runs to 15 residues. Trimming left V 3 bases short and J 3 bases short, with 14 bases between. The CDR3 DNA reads TGTGCCAGCAGTGACCCCGCCCGGTTGGACACTGAAGCTTTCTTT. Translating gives CASSDPARLDTEAFF.

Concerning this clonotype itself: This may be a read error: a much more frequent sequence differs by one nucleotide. The CDR3 bases are TGTGCCAGCAGCTACCCCTTGACAGAGTTCTACGAGCAGTACTTC. Its protein is CASSYPLTEFYEQYF. This chain links TRBV7-2 with TRBJ2-7, with D maybe TRBD1 (5 bases). This CDR3 comprises 15 residues. Germline loops: CDR1 SGHTA, CDR2 FQGNSA. The V end lost 4 bases, the J end lost 3 bases, and 16 bases lay between the germline ends.

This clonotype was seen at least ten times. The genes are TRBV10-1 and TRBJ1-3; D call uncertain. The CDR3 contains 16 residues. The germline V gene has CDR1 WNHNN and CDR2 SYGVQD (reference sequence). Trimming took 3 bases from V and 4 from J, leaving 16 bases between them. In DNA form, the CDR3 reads TGCGCCAGCAGTGACCCTCCACGGTTACTCGGAAACACCATATATTTT. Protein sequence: CASSDPPRLLGNTIYF.

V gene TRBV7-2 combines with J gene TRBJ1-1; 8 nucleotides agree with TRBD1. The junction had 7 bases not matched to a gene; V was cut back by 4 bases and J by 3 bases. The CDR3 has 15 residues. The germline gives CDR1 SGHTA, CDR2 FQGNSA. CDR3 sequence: CASSYRQGSDTEAFF. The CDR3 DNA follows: TGTGCCAGCAGCTACCGACAGGGGAGTGACACTGAAGCTTTCTTT.

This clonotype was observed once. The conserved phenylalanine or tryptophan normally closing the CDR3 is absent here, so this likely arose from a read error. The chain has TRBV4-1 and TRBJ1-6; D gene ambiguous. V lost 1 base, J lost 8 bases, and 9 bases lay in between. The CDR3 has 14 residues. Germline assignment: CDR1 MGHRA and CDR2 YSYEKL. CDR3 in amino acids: CASSQVARDSPLHS. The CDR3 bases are TGCGCCAGCAGCCAAGTAGCTAGAGATTCACCCCTCCACTCT.